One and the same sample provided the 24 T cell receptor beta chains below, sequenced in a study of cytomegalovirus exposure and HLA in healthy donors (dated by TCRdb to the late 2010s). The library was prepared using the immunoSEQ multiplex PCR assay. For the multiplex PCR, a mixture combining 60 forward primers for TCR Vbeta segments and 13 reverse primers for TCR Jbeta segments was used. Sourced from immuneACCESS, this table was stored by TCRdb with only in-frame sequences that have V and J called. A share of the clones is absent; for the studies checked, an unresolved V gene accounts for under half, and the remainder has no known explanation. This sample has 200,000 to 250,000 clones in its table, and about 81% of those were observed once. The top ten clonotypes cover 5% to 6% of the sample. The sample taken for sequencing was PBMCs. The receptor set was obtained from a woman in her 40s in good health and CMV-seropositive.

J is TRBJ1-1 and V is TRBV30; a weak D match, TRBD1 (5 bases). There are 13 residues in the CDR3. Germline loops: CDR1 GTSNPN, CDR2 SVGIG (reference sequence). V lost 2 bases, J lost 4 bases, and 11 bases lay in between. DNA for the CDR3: TGTGCCTGGAGTATCATGGGGGGCACTGAAGCTTTCTTT. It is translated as CAWSIMGGTEAFF. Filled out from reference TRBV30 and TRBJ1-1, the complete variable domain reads SQTIHQWPATLVQPVGSPLSLECTVEGTSNPNLYWYRQAAGRGLQLLFYSVGIGQISSEVPQNLSASRPQDRQFILSSKKLLLSDSGFYLCAWSIMGGTEAFFGQGTRLTVV.

CDR3 coding DNA: TGTGCCAGCAGCTTAGCGACAGGACAAGAGACCCAGTACTTC. Translated: CASSLATGQETQYF. This rearrangement joins TRBV7-2 to TRBJ2-5, with D tentatively TRBD1 (6 bases). Germline V gives CDR1 SGHTA, CDR2 FQGNSA. Trimming removed 0 bases from V and 2 bases from J, with 7 bases in between. This CDR3 contains 14 residues.

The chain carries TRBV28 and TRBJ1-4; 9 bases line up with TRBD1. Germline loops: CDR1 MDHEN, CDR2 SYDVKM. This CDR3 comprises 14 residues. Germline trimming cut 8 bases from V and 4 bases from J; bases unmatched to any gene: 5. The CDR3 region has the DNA TGTGCCAGCGGGGGACAGGGCATTAATGAAAAACTGTTTTTT. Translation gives CASGGQGINEKLFF. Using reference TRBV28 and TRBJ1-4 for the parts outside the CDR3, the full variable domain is DVKVTQSSRYLVKRTGEKVFLECVQDMDHENMFWYRQDPGLGLRLIYFSYDVKMKEKGDIPEGYSVSREKKERFSLILESASTNQTSMYLCASGGQGINEKLFFGSGTQLSVL.

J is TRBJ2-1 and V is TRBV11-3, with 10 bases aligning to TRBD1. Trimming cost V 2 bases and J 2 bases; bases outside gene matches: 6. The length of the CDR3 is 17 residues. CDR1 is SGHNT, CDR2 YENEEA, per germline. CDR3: CASSLRGQGRAYNEQFF. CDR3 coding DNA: TGTGCCAGCAGCTTACGGGGACAGGGGAGGGCCTACAATGAGCAGTTCTTC.

The CDR3 is CASSPSYSNQPQHF. In nucleotides, the CDR3 is TGTGCCAGCTCACCGAGTTATAGCAATCAGCCCCAGCATTTT. This chain links TRBV18 with TRBJ1-5, with D uncertain. Germline CDR1 and CDR2: KGHSH and LQKENI. The CDR3 has 14 residues. Trimming shortened V by 3 bases and J by 0 bases, and 6 bases separated the two germline ends.

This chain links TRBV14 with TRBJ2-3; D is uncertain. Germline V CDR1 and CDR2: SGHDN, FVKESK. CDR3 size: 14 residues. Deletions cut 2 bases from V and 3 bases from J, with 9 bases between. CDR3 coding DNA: TGTGCCAGCAGCCAATACCACTGGACAGATACGCAGTATTTT. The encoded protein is CASSQYHWTDTQYF.

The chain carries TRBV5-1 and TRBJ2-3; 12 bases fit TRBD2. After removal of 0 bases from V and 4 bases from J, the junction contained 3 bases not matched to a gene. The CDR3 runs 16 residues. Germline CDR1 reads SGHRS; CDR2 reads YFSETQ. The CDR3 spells CASSLVLAGGPDTQYF. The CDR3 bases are TGCGCCAGCAGCTTGGTACTAGCGGGGGGTCCAGATACGCAGTATTTT.

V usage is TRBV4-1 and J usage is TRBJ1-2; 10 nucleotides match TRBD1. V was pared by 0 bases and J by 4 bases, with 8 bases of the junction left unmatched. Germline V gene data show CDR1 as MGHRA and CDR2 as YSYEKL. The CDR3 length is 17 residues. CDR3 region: CASSQDQGTGVVYGYTF. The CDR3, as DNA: TGCGCCAGCAGCCAAGATCAGGGGACAGGGGTCGTCTATGGCTACACCTTC.

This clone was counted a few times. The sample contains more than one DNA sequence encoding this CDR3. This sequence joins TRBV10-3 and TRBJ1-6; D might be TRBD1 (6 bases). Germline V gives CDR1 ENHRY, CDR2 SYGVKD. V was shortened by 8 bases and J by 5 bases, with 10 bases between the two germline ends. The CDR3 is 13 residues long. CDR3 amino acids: CAIQTGNNSPLHF. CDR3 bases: TGTGCCATCCAGACAGGCAATAATTCACCCCTCCACTTT.

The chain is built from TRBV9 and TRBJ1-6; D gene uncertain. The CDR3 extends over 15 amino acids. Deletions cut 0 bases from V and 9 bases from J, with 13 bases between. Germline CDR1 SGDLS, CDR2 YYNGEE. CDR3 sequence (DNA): TGTGCCAGCAGCGTAGGGGTGACAAATTTTTCACCCCTCCACTTT. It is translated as CASSVGVTNFSPLHF.

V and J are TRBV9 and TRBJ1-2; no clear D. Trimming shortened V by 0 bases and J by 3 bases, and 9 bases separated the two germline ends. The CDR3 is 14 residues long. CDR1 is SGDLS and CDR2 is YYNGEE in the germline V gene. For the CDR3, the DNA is TGTGCCAGCAGCGTAGAGGCAGAGGACTATGGCTACACCTTC. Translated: CASSVEAEDYGYTF.

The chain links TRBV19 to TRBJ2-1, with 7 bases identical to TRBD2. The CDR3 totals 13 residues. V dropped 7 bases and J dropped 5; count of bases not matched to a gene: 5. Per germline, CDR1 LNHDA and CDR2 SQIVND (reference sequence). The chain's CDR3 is CASIGTNNNEQFF. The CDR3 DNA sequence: TGTGCCAGTATCGGGACTAACAACAATGAGCAGTTCTTC.

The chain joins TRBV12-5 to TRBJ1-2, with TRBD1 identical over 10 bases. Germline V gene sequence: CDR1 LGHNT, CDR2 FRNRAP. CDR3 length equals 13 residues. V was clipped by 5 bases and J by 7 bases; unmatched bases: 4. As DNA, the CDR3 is TGTGCTAGTGGTGAATGGACAGGGGGTGGCTACACCTTC. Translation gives CASGEWTGGGYTF.

The CDR3 loop is CASSRPGTNNEKLFF. In nucleotides, the CDR3 is TGTGCCAGCAGCCGCCCCGGGACAAACAATGAAAAACTGTTTTTT. V gene TRBV7-9 combines with J gene TRBJ1-4; a possible D gene is TRBD1 (6 bases). The CDR3 sequence is 15 residues long. Germline V CDR1 and CDR2: SEHNR, FQNEAQ (reference sequence). V lost 5 bases and J 5 bases, leaving 15 bases between the germline ends.

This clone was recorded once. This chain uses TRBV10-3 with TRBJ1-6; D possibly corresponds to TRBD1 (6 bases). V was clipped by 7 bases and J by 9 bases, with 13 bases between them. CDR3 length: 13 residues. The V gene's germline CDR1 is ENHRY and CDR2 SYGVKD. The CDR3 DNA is TGTGCCATCACACGGGGGGCGCCTTCACCCCTCCACTTT. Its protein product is CAITRGAPSPLHF.

CDR3 nucleotide sequence: TGCGCCAGCAGCTTGGACGGTTCCTACGAGCAGTACTTC. Its translation: CASSLDGSYEQYF. The chain couples TRBV5-1 to TRBJ2-5, with unresolved D. The J call is doubtful: the DNA matches TRBJ2-7 better. Germline-derived CDR1 and CDR2 are SGHRS and YFSETQ. The CDR3 spans 13 residues.

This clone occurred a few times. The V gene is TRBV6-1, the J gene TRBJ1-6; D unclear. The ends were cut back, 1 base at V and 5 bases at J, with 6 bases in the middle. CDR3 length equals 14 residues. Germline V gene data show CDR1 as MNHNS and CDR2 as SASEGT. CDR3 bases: TGTGCCAGCAGTGAAGGGCAGGATAATTCACCCCTCCACTTT. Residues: CASSEGQDNSPLHF.

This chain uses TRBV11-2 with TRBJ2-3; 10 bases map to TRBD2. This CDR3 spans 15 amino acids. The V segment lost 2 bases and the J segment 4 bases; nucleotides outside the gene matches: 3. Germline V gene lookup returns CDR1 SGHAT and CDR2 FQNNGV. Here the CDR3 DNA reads TGTGCCAGCAGCTTAAAGAGCGGGGGGGCAGATACGCAGTATTTT. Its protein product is CASSLKSGGADTQYF.

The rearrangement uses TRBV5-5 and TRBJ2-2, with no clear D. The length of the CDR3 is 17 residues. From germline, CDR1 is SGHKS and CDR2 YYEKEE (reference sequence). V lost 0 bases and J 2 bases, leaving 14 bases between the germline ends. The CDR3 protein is CASSLDRRLANTGELFF. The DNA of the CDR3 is TGTGCCAGCAGCTTGGATCGGCGATTAGCCAACACCGGGGAGCTGTTTTTT.

The CDR3 region is CASTRGPGEQFF. The CDR3, as DNA: TGTGCCAGCACCCGAGGGCCTGGTGAGCAGTTCTTC. The rearrangement uses TRBV2 and TRBJ2-1; a possible D gene is TRBD2 (5 bases). This CDR3 comprises 12 residues. Trimming cost V 7 bases and J 9 bases, with 13 bases left between them. Per the germline V gene, CDR1 is SNHLY and CDR2 is FYNNEI.

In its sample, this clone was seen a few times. The CDR3 DNA reads TGTGCCAGCAGTGAAGGTGGACAGGTCAGGCAGCCCCAGCATTTT. Its protein product is CASSEGGQVRQPQHF. The genes are TRBV2 and TRBJ1-5; 7 bases are a match to TRBD1. The CDR3 loop spans 15 amino acids. The junction had 7 bases not matched to a gene; V was cut back by 1 base and J by 7 bases. The germline gives CDR1 SNHLY, CDR2 FYNNEI.

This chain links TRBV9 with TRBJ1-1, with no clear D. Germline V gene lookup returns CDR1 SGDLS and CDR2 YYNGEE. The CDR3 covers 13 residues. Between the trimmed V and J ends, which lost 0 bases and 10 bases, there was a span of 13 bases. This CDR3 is CASSVESGFGAFF. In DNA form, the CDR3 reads TGTGCCAGCAGCGTAGAGTCCGGGTTTGGAGCTTTCTTT.

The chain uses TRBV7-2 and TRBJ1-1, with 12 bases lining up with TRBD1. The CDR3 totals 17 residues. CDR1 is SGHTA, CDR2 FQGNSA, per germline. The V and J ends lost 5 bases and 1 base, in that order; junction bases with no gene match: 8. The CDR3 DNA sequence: TGTGCCAGCAGCCGGTCTGGGACAGGGGGCTCGAACACTGAAGCTTTCTTT. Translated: CASSRSGTGGSNTEAFF.

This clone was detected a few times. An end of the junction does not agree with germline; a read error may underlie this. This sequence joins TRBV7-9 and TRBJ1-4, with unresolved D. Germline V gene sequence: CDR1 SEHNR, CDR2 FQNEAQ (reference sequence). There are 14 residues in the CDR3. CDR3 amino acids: CASSLTEGYEKLFF. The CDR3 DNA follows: TGTGCCAGCAGCTTAACCGAGGGTTATGAGAAACTGTTTTTT.